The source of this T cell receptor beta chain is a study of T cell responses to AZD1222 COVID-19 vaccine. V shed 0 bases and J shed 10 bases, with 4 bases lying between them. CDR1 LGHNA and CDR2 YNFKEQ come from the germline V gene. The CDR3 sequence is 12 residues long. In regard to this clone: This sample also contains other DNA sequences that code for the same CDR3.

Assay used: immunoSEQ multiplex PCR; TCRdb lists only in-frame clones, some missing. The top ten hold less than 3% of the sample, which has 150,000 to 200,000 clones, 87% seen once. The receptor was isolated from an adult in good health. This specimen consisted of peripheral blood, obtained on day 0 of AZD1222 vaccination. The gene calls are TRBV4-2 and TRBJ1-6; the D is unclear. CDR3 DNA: TGTGCCAGCAGCCAAGAGGGCTCACCCCTCCACTTT. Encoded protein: CASSQEGSPLHF.